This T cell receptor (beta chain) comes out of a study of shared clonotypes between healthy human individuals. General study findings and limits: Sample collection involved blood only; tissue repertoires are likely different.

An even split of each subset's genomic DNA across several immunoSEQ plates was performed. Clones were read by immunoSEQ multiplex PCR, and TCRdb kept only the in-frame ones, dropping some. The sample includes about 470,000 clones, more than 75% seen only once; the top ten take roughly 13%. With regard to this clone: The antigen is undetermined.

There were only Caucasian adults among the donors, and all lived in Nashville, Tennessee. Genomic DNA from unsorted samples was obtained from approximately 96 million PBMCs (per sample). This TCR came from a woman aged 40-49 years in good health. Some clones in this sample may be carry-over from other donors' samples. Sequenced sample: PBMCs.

The CDR3 DNA reads TGTGCCAGCAGGGAGACAGGGCCGATCACTGAAGCTTTCTTT. It is translated as CASRETGPITEAFF. This rearrangement joins TRBV28 to TRBJ1-1; 7 positions match TRBD1. Looked up from germline, CDR1 is MDHEN and CDR2 is SYDVKM. This CDR3 region has 14 residues. V shed 6 bases and J 4 bases; nucleotides not matched to a gene: 8.